One and the same sample provided the 32 T cell receptor beta chains below, sequenced in a study of blood T cell repertoires in COVID-19. Repertoires were generated with immunoSEQ multiplex PCR, while TCRdb's copy carries only in-frame clones and drops some. The data show about 250,000 clones, with about 85% seen just once and 3% held by the top ten. Sequenced: PBMCs or T cells enriched from blood (not recorded which). The receptors derive from a woman aged 50 to 60 who had recovered from COVID-19.

This clone has just one count. The chain links TRBV24-1 to TRBJ2-3; 9 nucleotides agree with TRBD2. The CDR3 has 16 residues. The V gene's germline CDR1 is KGHDR and CDR2 SFDVKD. The V segment lost 4 bases and the J segment 1 base; nucleotides outside the gene matches: 5. The CDR3 DNA reads TGTGCCACCAGTGAGGTAAGCGGGAGGCGCACAGATACGCAGTATTTT. The encoded protein is CATSEVSGRRTDTQYF.

The genes are TRBV30 and TRBJ1-4, with D perhaps matching TRBD1 (5 bases). Germline CDR1 reads GTSNPN; CDR2 reads SVGIG (reference sequence). The CDR3 is 14 amino acids. V shed 0 bases and J shed 10 bases, with 15 bases lying between them. The CDR3 coding sequence is TGTGCCTGGAGTGTCGGAGGGGATAGAGGAAAACTGTTTTTT. Protein sequence: CAWSVGGDRGKLFF.

J is TRBJ2-7 and V is TRBV11-2; D is possibly TRBD2 (6 bases). V shed 7 bases and J shed 6 bases, with 16 bases lying between them. This CDR3 contains 13 residues. CDR1 is SGHAT, CDR2 FQNNGV, per germline. CDR3 nucleotide sequence: TGTGCCAGCACCTCCGGGGCGGGATTCGAGCAGTACTTC. Residues: CASTSGAGFEQYF.

This clone was found once. The chain couples TRBV6-2 or TRBV6-3 to TRBJ1-1; D is uncertain. V lost 5 bases and J lost 3, with 10 bases in between. Germline CDR1 reads MNHEY; CDR2 reads SVGEGT. This CDR3 is built from 13 residues. This CDR3 reads CASSTRRDTEAFF. CDR3 bases: TGTGCCAGCAGTACCCGACGGGACACTGAAGCTTTCTTT.

This clone was detected once. In nucleotides, the CDR3 is TGTGCCAGCAGCCCCCGACAGAATCAAGCTTTCTTT. Translated, it gives CASSPRQNQAFF. The chain is built from TRBV7-8 and TRBJ1-1, with a weak D call TRBD1 (5 bases). The V end was cut by 5 bases, the J end by 9 bases, with 13 bases between. CDR1 and CDR2 (germline): SGHVS, FQNEAQ. This CDR3 region has 12 residues. The entire variable domain, with the rest obtained from reference TRBV7-8 and TRBJ1-1, is as follows: GAGVSQSPRYKVAKRGQDVALRCDPISGHVSLFWYQQALGQGPEFLTYFQNEAQLDKSGLPSDRFFAERPEGSVSTLKIQRTQQEDSAVYLCASSPRQNQAFFGQGTRLTVV.

The V gene is TRBV29-1, the J gene TRBJ2-3; TRBD2 matches at 8 bases. This CDR3 contains 15 residues. CDR1 and CDR2 (germline): SQVTM, ANQGSEA. J was trimmed by 5 bases and V by 6 bases; bases with no gene match: 13. In DNA, the CDR3 is TGCAGCGTCCGGGGAGCGGGAGTATGGGGAGATACGCAGTATTTT. Its translation: CSVRGAGVWGDTQYF.

The chain joins TRBV19 to TRBJ2-7, with 7 bases aligning to TRBD1. The CDR3 runs 14 residues. Unmatched junction bases numbered 4, after V lost 3 bases and J lost 2 bases. Germline values: CDR1 LNHDA, CDR2 SQIVND (reference sequence). The CDR3 region has the DNA TGTGCCAGTAGTATCCGGGACAGTGCCTACGAGCAGTACTTC. Its protein product is CASSIRDSAYEQYF.

This clone appeared once. The V and J genes are TRBV6-5 and TRBJ2-3, with TRBD2 matching 7 bases. V shed 0 bases, J shed 5 bases, and the junction held 5 bases outside the gene matches. This CDR3 comprises 15 residues. Germline values: CDR1 MNHEY, CDR2 SVGAGI. CDR3 DNA sequence: TGTGCCAGCAGTTACTCGGCTTCGGGGGGAGATACGCAGTATTTT. The encoded protein is CASSYSASGGDTQYF.

This chain links TRBV27 with TRBJ2-5; the D gene is possibly TRBD2 (5 bases). V was pared by 9 bases and J by 3 bases, with 20 bases between. This CDR3 is 15 amino acids long. Germline values: CDR1 MNHEY, CDR2 SMNVEV (reference sequence). The CDR3 protein is CASSDAGPSKETQYF. The CDR3, as DNA: TGTGCCAGTAGTGATGCGGGTCCTAGTAAAGAGACCCAGTACTTC.

The chain has TRBV11-3 and TRBJ2-1; D perhaps matches TRBD2 (6 bases). Germline V CDR1 and CDR2: SGHNT, YENEEA. V gave up 4 bases and J gave up 6 bases, with 19 bases separating them. The CDR3 length is 16 residues. The DNA for the CDR3 is TGTGCCAGCAGCTCGGGGGTAGCCTCTCTGGGCAATGAGCAGTTCTTC. This translates into CASSSGVASLGNEQFF.

The rearrangement uses TRBV12-3 or TRBV12-4 and TRBJ1-1; no clear D gene. The V end was cut by 6 bases, the J end by 6 bases, with 8 bases between. The CDR3 is made up of 11 amino acids. The DNA for the CDR3 is TGTGCCAGCAGCCCCCTCCCTGAAGCTTTCTTT. It specifies CASSPLPEAFF.

The chain links TRBV18 to TRBJ2-1, with TRBD1 identical over 7 bases. CDR1 and CDR2 from the germline V gene are KGHSH and LQKENI. The CDR3 is made up of 13 amino acids. V shed 6 bases, J shed 9 bases, and the junction held 8 bases outside the gene matches. The CDR3 nucleotides read TGTGCCAGCTCCCGAGGGACAGAGGGTGAGCAGTTCTTC. It codes for CASSRGTEGEQFF.

The chain joins TRBV2 to TRBJ1-6; D gene unclear. V lost 4 bases and J lost 6, with 16 bases in between. The germline CDR1 and CDR2 sequences are SNHLY and FYNNEI. The CDR3 sequence is 16 residues long. CDR3 region: CASSARRGTANSPLHF. CDR3 nucleotides: TGTGCCAGCAGTGCTCGCCGCGGAACGGCTAATTCACCCCTCCACTTT. Full variable domain (missing parts from reference TRBV2 and TRBJ1-6): EPEVTQTPSHQVTQMGQEVILRCVPISNHLYFYWYRQILGQKVEFLVSFYNNEISEKSEIFDDQFSVERPDGSNFTLKIRSTKLEDSAMYFCASSARRGTANSPLHFGNGTRLTVT.

This clone has only one observation. Additional DNA sequences in this sample encode the identical CDR3. The rearrangement uses TRBV28 and TRBJ1-6; 9 positions match TRBD1. CDR3 length equals 15 residues. Germline CDR1 MDHEN, CDR2 SYDVKM. The V gene end was trimmed by 6 bases and the J gene end by 2 bases; junction bases not matched to a gene: 2. Written as DNA, the CDR3 is TGTGCCAGCAGGGGACAGGGCCCCTATAATTCACCCCTCCACTTT. Residues: CASRGQGPYNSPLHF. Using reference TRBV28 and TRBJ1-6 for the parts outside the CDR3, the full variable domain is DVKVTQSSRYLVKRTGEKVFLECVQDMDHENMFWYRQDPGLGLRLIYFSYDVKMKEKGDIPEGYSVSREKKERFSLILESASTNQTSMYLCASRGQGPYNSPLHFGNGTRLTVT.

This clone was counted a few times. V is TRBV5-1 and J is TRBJ1-4, with 8 bases matching TRBD1. CDR1 is SGHRS, CDR2 YFSETQ, per germline. There are 16 residues in the CDR3. Trimming at V came to 3 bases and at J to 3 bases, leaving 7 bases not matched to a gene. CDR3 in amino acids: CASSSGQGSANEKLFF. The CDR3 DNA follows: TGCGCCAGCAGCTCCGGACAGGGTTCAGCTAATGAAAAACTGTTTTTT. Using reference TRBV5-1 and TRBJ1-4 for the parts outside the CDR3, the full variable domain is KAGVTQTPRYLIKTRGQQVTLSCSPISGHRSVSWYQQTPGQGLQFLFEYFSETQRNKGNFPGRFSGRQFSNSRSEMNVSTLELGDSALYLCASSSGQGSANEKLFFGSGTQLSVL.

The rearrangement links TRBV6-5 to TRBJ1-6, with 7 positions matching TRBD1. Germline CDR1 and CDR2: MNHEY and SVGAGI. After removal of 2 bases from V and 5 bases from J, the junction contained 3 bases not matched to a gene. The CDR3 length is 15 residues. CDR3 sequence reads: CASSYGQVDNSPLHF. Here the CDR3 DNA reads TGTGCCAGCAGTTACGGACAGGTCGATAATTCACCCCTCCACTTT.

The rearrangement uses TRBV7-2 and TRBJ2-7, with TRBD1 matching 10 bases. Germline V lookup: CDR1 SGHTA, CDR2 FQGNSA. The CDR3 has 15 residues. V shed 0 bases, J shed 7 bases, and the junction held 6 bases outside the gene matches. Written as DNA, the CDR3 is TGTGCCAGCAGCTTAGCCGGGACAGGGGTGGGGGAGCAGTACTTC. Its translation: CASSLAGTGVGEQYF.

This CDR3 is CASSSPHRTSGSYNEQFF. The CDR3 DNA sequence: TGTGCCAGCAGTTCTCCCCACCGGACTAGCGGCTCCTACAATGAGCAGTTCTTC. The V gene is TRBV6-2 or TRBV6-3, the J gene TRBJ2-1; the match to TRBD2 covers 10 bases. Germline CDR1 reads MNHEY; CDR2 reads SVGEGT. V was clipped by 4 bases and J by 0 bases; unmatched bases: 9. CDR3 size: 18 residues.

This chain uses TRBV15 with TRBJ1-5; D gene uncertain. This CDR3 contains 13 residues. Germline V gives CDR1 LNHNV, CDR2 YYDKDF (reference sequence). The V and J ends lost 3 bases and 4 bases respectively, with 7 bases between them. CDR3 sequence reads: CATSSNRNQPQHF. Written as DNA, the CDR3 is TGTGCCACCAGCAGCAACAGAAATCAGCCCCAGCATTTT. The variable domain in full, completed from reference TRBV15 and TRBJ1-5, reads DAMVIQNPRYQVTQFGKPVTLSCSQTLNHNVMYWYQQKSSQAPKLLFHYYDKDFNNEADTPDNFQSRRPNTSFCFLDIRSPGLGDTAMYLCATSSNRNQPQHFGDGTRLSIL.

A note on this clone: The junction differs from germline at one of its ends, possibly a read error. The DNA for the CDR3 is TGTGCCAGCAGGGAAGTGGGACAGGGGGCGGTGGAGCAGTACTTC. Its translation: CASREVGQGAVEQYF. This chain links TRBV6-1 with TRBJ2-7, with TRBD1 identical over 12 bases. This CDR3 contains 15 residues. Germline V gene data show CDR1 as MNHNS and CDR2 as SASEGT.

The chain's CDR3 is CASSLGPYPGEKLFF. In DNA form, the CDR3 reads TGTGCCAGCAGCTTGGGGCCTTACCCGGGGGAAAAACTGTTTTTT. The chain carries TRBV5-8 and TRBJ1-4; no clear D gene. CDR3 length equals 15 residues. V dropped 0 bases and J dropped 8 bases, with 14 bases sitting between them. Germline V lookup: CDR1 SGHTS, CDR2 YDEGEE.

The chain combines TRBV7-8 with TRBJ1-1, with D tentatively TRBD1 (5 bases). CDR1 and CDR2 from the germline V gene are SGHVS and FQNEAQ. The length of the CDR3 is 14 residues. The V and J ends lost 5 bases and 1 base respectively, with 11 bases between them. CDR3 region: CASSSFDRNTEAFF. In DNA form, the CDR3 reads TGTGCCAGCAGCAGCTTCGACAGGAACACTGAAGCTTTCTTT.

This clone was detected a few times. This chain joins TRBV19 and TRBJ1-2; D perhaps matches TRBD1 (5 bases). The germline V and J ends were trimmed by 4 bases and 6 bases, with 18 bases remaining between them. Per the germline V gene, CDR1 is LNHDA and CDR2 is SQIVND (reference sequence). The CDR3 length is 15 residues. CDR3 protein: CASSSPASRAHGYTF. The CDR3 region has the DNA TGTGCCAGTAGTAGCCCAGCGTCCAGGGCCCATGGCTACACCTTC. Drawing the rest from reference TRBV19 and TRBJ1-2, the complete variable domain is DGGITQSPKYLFRKEGQNVTLSCEQNLNHDAMYWYRQDPGQGLRLIYYSQIVNDFQKGDIAEGYSVSREKKESFPLTVTSAQKNPTAFYLCASSSPASRAHGYTFGSGTRLTVV.

This clone was counted a single time. The J gene is TRBJ2-1, the V gene TRBV18; 7 nucleotides match TRBD1. V was pared by 6 bases and J by 2 bases, with 4 bases of the junction left unmatched. The CDR3 sequence is 14 residues long. Germline loops: CDR1 KGHSH, CDR2 LQKENI. CDR3 nucleotides: TGTGCCAGCTCCCCCGGGACAGCCTACAATGAGCAGTTCTTC. The encoded protein is CASSPGTAYNEQFF.

This clone occurred once. The V call is TRBV7-9, the J call TRBJ1-5; weak D call: TRBD1 (6 bases). From germline, CDR1 is SEHNR and CDR2 FQNEAQ (reference sequence). The CDR3 spans 13 residues. V lost 2 bases, J lost 5 bases, and 7 bases lay in between. The CDR3 DNA reads TGTGCCAGCAGCTTAAGACAGGATCAGCCCCAGCATTTT. Amino acids: CASSLRQDQPQHF.

The CDR3 protein is CATKSGGVGEKLFF. CDR3 bases: TGTGCCACTAAGTCGGGGGGAGTCGGTGAAAAACTGTTTTTT. This chain connects TRBV6-5 to TRBJ1-4; maybe TRBD1 (5 bases). The CDR3 loop spans 14 amino acids. Germline CDR1 and CDR2: MNHEY and SVGAGI. V was pared by 10 bases and J by 7 bases, with 19 bases between.

CDR3 residues: CASSLPTSGSWVQFF. DNA for the CDR3: TGTGCCAGCAGTTTGCCGACTAGCGGGAGTTGGGTGCAGTTCTTC. The chain links TRBV28 to TRBJ2-1; 12 nucleotides line up with TRBD2. The V gene end was trimmed by 3 bases and the J gene end by 12 bases; junction bases not matched to a gene: 9. The CDR3 runs 15 residues. Germline assignment: CDR1 MDHEN and CDR2 SYDVKM.

The V call is TRBV10-3, the J call TRBJ1-3; possible D gene TRBD1, 5 bases. Deletions cut 3 bases from V and 1 base from J, with 13 bases between. CDR3 length equals 16 residues. Germline assignment: CDR1 ENHRY and CDR2 SYGVKD. The CDR3 DNA follows: TGTGCCATCAGTGACCCCACGGGGGGATCTGGAAACACCATATATTTT. Translation: CAISDPTGGSGNTIYF.

The chain carries TRBV6-5 and TRBJ2-2; 8 bases are shared with TRBD2. The germline gives CDR1 MNHEY, CDR2 SVGAGI. Losses at the gene ends were 6 bases for V and 7 bases for J; bases not matched to a gene: 7. This CDR3 is 14 amino acids long. The CDR3 DNA sequence: TGTGCCAGCAGGAGCGGGAGTGAGTTCGGGGAGCTGTTTTTT. Its translation is CASRSGSEFGELFF.

The V and J genes are TRBV27 and TRBJ1-5, with 7 positions matching TRBD1. Trimming took 6 bases from V and 2 from J; bases not matched to a gene: 7. The CDR3 has 15 amino acids. Germline CDR1 and CDR2: MNHEY and SMNVEV (reference sequence). CDR3 region: CASRYRGTGNQPQHF. The CDR3 nucleotides read TGTGCCAGCAGATACAGGGGAACGGGCAATCAGCCCCAGCATTTT.

The J gene is TRBJ2-7, the V gene TRBV10-1, with TRBD2 matching 10 bases. The J segment lost 5 bases and the V segment lost 6 bases, leaving 19 bases of the junction unmatched. CDR1 is WNHNN, CDR2 SYGVQD, per germline (reference sequence). CDR3 length: 18 residues. CDR3 loop: CASREKAGGRHLGNEQYF. The CDR3 region has the DNA TGCGCCAGCAGGGAAAAAGCGGGAGGGCGGCACCTGGGGAACGAGCAGTACTTC.

To note about this clone: This CDR3 is also generated by other DNA sequences in the sample. The chain employs TRBV6-5 and TRBJ1-2, with TRBD1 matching 12 bases. Germline V gene sequence: CDR1 MNHEY, CDR2 SVGAGI. CDR3 length equals 14 residues. The junction had 3 bases not matched to a gene; V was cut back by 2 bases and J by 8 bases. The CDR3 nucleotides are TGTGCCAGCAGTTACACGGGACAGGGGGCGGGCTACACCTTC. Translation gives CASSYTGQGAGYTF.